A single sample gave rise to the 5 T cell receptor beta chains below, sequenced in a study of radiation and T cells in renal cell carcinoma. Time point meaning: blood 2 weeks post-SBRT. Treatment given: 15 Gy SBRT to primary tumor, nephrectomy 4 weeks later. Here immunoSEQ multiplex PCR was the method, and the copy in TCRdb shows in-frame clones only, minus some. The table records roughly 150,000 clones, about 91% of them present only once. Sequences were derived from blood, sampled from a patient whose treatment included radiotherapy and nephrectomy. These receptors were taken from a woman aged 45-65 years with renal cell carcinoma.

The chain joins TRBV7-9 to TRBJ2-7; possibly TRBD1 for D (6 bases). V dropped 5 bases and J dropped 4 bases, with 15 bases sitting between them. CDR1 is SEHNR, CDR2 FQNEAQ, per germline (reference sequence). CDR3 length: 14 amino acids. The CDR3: CASSTGTRVYEQYF. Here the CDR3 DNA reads TGTGCCAGCAGCACAGGGACGAGGGTATACGAGCAGTACTTC.

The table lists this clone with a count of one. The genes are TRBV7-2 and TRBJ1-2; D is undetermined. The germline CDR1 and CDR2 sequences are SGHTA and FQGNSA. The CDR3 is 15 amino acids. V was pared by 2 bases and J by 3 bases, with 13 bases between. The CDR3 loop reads CASSLRTRFDYGYTF. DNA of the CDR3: TGTGCCAGCAGCTTAAGAACACGTTTTGACTATGGCTACACCTTC.

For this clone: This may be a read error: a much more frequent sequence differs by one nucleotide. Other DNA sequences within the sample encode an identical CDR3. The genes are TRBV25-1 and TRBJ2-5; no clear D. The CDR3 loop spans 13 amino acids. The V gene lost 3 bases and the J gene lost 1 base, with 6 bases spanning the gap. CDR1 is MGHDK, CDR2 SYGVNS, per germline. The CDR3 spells CASSETPQETQYF. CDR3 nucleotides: TGTGCCAGCAGTGAGACCCCCCAAGAGACCCAGTACTTC.

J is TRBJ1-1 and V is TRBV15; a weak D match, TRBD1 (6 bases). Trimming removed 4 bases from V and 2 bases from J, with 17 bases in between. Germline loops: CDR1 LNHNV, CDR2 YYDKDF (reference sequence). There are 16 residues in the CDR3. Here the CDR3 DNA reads TGTGCCACCAGCACAGCGGAAACAGGGTTTAACACTGAAGCTTTCTTT. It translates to CATSTAETGFNTEAFF.

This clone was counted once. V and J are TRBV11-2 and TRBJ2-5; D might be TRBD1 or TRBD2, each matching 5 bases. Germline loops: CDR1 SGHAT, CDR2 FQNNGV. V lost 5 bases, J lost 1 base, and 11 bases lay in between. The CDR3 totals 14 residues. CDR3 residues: CASSRDLPQETQYF. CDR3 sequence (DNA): TGTGCCAGCAGCCGGGACCTACCCCAAGAGACCCAGTACTTC.